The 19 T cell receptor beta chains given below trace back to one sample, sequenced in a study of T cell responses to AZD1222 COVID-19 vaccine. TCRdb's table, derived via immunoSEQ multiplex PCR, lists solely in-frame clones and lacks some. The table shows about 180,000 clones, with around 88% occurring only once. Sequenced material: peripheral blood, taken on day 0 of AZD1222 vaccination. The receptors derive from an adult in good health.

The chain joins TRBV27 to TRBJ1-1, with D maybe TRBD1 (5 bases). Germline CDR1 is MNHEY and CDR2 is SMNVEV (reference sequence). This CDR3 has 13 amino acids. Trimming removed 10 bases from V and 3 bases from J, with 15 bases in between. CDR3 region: CATLRAGYTEAFF. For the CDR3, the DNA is TGTGCCACTCTCAGGGCTGGTTACACTGAAGCTTTCTTT.

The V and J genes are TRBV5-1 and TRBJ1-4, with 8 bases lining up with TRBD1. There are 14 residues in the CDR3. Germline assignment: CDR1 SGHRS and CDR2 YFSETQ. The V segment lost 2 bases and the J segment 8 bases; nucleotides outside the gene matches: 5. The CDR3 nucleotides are TGCGCCAGCAGCTTCACGACAGGGGACGAAAAACTGTTTTTT. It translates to CASSFTTGDEKLFF.

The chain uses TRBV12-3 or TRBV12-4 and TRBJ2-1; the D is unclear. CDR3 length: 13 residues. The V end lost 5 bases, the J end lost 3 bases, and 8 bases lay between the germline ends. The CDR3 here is CASSPSDYNEQFF. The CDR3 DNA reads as TGTGCCAGCAGTCCTTCAGACTACAATGAGCAGTTCTTC.

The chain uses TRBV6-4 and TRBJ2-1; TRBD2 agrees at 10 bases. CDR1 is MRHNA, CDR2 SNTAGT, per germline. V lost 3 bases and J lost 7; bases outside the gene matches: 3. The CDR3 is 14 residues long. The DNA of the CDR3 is TGTGCCAGCAGTGAAAGCGGGGGGGCAAATGAGCAGTTCTTC. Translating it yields CASSESGGANEQFF.

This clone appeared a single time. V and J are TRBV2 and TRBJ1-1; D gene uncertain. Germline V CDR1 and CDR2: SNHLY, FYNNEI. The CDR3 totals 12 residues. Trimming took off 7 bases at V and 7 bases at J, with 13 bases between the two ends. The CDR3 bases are TGTGCCAGCACCCTCCGGAGGGATGAAGCTTTCTTT. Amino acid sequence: CASTLRRDEAFF.

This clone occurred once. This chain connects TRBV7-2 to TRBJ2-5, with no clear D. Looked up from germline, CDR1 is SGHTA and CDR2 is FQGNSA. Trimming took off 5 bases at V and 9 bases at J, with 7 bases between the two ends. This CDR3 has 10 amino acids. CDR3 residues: CASSAAAQYF. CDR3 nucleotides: TGTGCCAGCAGCGCTGCCGCCCAGTACTTC.

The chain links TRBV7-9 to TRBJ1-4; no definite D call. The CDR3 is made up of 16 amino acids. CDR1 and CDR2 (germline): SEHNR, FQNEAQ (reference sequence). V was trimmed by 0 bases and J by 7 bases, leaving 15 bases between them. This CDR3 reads CASSLAKPPLGEKLFF. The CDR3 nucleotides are TGTGCCAGCAGCTTAGCGAAACCGCCCCTGGGTGAAAAACTGTTTTTT.

Here the CDR3 reads CASSFDADRGIYEQYF. CDR3 coding DNA: TGTGCCAGCAGTTTCGACGCGGACAGGGGAATCTACGAGCAGTACTTC. The chain employs TRBV7-9 and TRBJ2-7; TRBD1 matches at 9 bases. The CDR3 is made up of 16 amino acids. V shed 6 bases, J shed 3 bases, and the junction held 12 bases outside the gene matches. CDR1 is SEHNR and CDR2 is FQNEAQ in the germline V gene (reference sequence).

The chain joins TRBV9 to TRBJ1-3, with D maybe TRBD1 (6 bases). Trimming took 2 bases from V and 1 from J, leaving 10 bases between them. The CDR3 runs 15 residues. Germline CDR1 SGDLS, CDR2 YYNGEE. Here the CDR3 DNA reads TGTGCCAGCAGCGTTTCGGACAGTTCTGGAAACACCATATATTTT. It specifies CASSVSDSSGNTIYF.

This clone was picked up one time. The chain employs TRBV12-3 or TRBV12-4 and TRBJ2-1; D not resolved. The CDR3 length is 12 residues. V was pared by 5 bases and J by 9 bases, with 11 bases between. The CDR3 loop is CASSLIGSEQFF. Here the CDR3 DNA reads TGTGCCAGCAGTCTGATCGGTAGTGAGCAGTTCTTC.

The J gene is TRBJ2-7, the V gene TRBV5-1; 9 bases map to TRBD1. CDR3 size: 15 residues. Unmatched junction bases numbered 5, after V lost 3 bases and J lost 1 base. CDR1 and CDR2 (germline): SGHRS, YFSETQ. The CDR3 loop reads CASSWGTGRSYEQYF. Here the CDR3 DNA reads TGCGCCAGCAGCTGGGGGACAGGGAGGTCCTACGAGCAGTACTTC.

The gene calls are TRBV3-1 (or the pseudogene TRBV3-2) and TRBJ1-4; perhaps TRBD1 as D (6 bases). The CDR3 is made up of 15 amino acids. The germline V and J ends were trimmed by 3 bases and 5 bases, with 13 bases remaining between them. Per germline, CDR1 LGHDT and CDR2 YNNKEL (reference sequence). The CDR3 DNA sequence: TGTGCCAGCAGCCACAACACAGGGCCCAATGAAAAACTGTTTTTT. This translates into CASSHNTGPNEKLFF.

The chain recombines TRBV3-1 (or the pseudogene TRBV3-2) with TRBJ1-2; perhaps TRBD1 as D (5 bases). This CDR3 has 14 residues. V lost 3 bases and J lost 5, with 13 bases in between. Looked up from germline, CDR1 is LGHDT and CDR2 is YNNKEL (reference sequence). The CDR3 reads CASSQGLGDYGYTF. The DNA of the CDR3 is TGTGCCAGCAGCCAGGGTTTAGGGGATTATGGCTACACCTTC.

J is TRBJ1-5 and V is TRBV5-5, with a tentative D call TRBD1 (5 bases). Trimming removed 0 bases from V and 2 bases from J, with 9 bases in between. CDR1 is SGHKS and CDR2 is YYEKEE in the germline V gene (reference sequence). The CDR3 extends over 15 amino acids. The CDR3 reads CASSLARGGNQPQHF. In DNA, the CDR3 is TGTGCCAGCAGCTTGGCTAGGGGCGGCAATCAGCCCCAGCATTTT.

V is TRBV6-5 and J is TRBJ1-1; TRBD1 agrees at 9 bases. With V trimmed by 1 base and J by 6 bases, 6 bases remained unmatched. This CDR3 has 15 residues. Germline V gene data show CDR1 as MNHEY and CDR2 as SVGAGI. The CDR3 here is CASSYWDRVSAEAFF. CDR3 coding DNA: TGTGCCAGCAGTTACTGGGACAGGGTCTCCGCTGAAGCTTTCTTT.

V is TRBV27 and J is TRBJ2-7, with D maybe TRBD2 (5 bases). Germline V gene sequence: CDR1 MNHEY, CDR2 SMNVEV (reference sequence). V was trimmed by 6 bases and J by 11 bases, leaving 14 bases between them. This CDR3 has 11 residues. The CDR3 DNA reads TGTGCCAGCAGAAAGGACTCATCCGAGTACTTC. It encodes CASRKDSSEYF.

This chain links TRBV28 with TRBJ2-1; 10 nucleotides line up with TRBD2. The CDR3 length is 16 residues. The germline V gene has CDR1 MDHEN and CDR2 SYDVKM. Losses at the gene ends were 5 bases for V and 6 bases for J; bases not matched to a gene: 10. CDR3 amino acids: CASSPISGGAVNEQFF. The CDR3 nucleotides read TGTGCCAGCAGTCCGATAAGCGGGGGGGCTGTCAATGAGCAGTTCTTC.

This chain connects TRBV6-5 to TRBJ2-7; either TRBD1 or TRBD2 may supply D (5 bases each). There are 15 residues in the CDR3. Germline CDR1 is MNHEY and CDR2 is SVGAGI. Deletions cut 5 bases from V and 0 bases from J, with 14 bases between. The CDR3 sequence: CASSNFRDGSYEQYF. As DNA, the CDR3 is TGTGCCAGCAGTAACTTCCGGGACGGCTCCTACGAGCAGTACTTC.

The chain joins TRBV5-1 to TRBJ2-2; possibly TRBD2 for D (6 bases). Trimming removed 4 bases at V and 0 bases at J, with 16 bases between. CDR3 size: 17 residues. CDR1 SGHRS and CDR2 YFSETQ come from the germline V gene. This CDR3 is CASSHQTRGTNTGELFF. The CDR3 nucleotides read TGCGCCAGCAGCCATCAGACCCGGGGGACGAACACCGGGGAGCTGTTTTTT.